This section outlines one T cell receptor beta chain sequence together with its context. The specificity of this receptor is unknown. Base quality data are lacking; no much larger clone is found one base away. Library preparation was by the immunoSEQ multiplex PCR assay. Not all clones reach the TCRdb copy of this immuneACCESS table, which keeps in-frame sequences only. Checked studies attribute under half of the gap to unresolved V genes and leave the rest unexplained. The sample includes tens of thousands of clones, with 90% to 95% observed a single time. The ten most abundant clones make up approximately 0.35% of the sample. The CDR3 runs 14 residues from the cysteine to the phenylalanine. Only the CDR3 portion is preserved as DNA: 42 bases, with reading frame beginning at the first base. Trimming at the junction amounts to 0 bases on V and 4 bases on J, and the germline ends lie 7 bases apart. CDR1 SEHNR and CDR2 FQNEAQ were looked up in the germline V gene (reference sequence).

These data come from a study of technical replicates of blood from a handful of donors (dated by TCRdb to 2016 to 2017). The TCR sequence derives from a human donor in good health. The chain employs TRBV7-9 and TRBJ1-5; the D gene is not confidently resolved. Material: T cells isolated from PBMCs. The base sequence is TGTGCCAGCAGCTTAGCATGGGCAAATCAGCCCCAGCATTTT. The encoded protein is CASSLAWANQPQHF.